These 5 T cell receptor beta chains came from one sample sequenced in a study of blood T cell repertoires in COVID-19. Here immunoSEQ multiplex PCR was the method, and the copy in TCRdb shows in-frame clones only, minus some. The sample includes more than 200,000 clones, 80% to 90% seen only once; the top ten take roughly 1.8%. Sequenced material: peripheral blood. Every receptor here comes from a man aged 25 to 40 with active or convalescent COVID-19.

The rearrangement joins TRBV18 to TRBJ2-1; D gene uncertain. The CDR3 length is 16 residues. Germline lookup yields CDR1 KGHSH and CDR2 LQKENI. Trimming took 0 bases from V and 3 from J, leaving 12 bases between them. DNA of the CDR3: TGTGCCAGCTCACCACCGATTTCGAGATTCTACAATGAGCAGTTCTTC. Protein product: CASSPPISRFYNEQFF.

Only a few counts were recorded for this clone. J is TRBJ2-7 and V is TRBV10-3; a weak D match, TRBD1 (5 bases). The CDR3 covers 16 residues. Trimming took 5 bases from V and 6 from J, leaving 23 bases between them. Germline values: CDR1 ENHRY, CDR2 SYGVKD. CDR3 in amino acids: CAISSQTALMTGEQYF. CDR3 DNA sequence: TGTGCCATCAGTTCACAGACAGCCCTCATGACGGGCGAGCAGTACTTC.

The rearrangement joins TRBV5-5 to TRBJ1-2; TRBD1 agrees at 7 bases. This CDR3 contains 13 residues. Germline V gene lookup returns CDR1 SGHKS and CDR2 YYEKEE (reference sequence). The ends lost 4 bases at V and 7 bases at J; junction bases unmatched: 7. The CDR3 protein is CASSVTGSGGYTF. The CDR3 DNA follows: TGTGCCAGCAGCGTGACAGGGTCGGGTGGCTACACCTTC.

The V gene is TRBV3-1 (or the pseudogene TRBV3-2), the J gene TRBJ1-2; tentatively, D is TRBD1 (6 bases). Germline CDR1 is LGHDT and CDR2 is YNNKEL (reference sequence). The CDR3 spans 13 residues. Deletions cut 1 base from V and 3 bases from J, with 6 bases between. This CDR3 is CASSQGTDYGYTF. DNA of the CDR3: TGTGCCAGCAGCCAAGGGACAGACTATGGCTACACCTTC.

The genes are TRBV2 and TRBJ2-7; D ambiguous. CDR3 size: 15 residues. Germline V gene data show CDR1 as SNHLY and CDR2 as FYNNEI. With 4 bases removed from V and 0 bases from J, the gap between germline ends came to 13 bases. In DNA form, the CDR3 reads TGTGCCAGCAGTGTTCCCCCCTCTAGCTCCTACGAGCAGTACTTC. Protein product: CASSVPPSSSYEQYF.